This TCR beta chain originates from a study of blood T cell repertoires in COVID-19. Study at large: Samples of COVID-19 (acute and convalescent) were obtained from the United States, Italy and Spain.

Method: immunoSEQ multiplex PCR; TCRdb's copy keeps in-frame clones and lacks some. The sample lists about 83,000 clones, about 84% occurring once. V lost 4 bases and J lost 1, with 10 bases in between. Germline loops: CDR1 SEHNR, CDR2 FQNEAQ (reference sequence). CDR3 length equals 14 residues. The V call is TRBV7-9, the J call TRBJ2-5; possibly TRBD2 for D (6 bases). The specimen was peripheral blood. The sequence came from a man aged 45 to 65 with active COVID-19. The CDR3 sequence is CASSSRTIQETQYF. For the CDR3, the DNA is TGTGCCAGCAGCTCTCGGACTATCCAAGAGACCCAGTACTTC. The full variable domain, in which reference TRBV7-9 and TRBJ2-5 provide the parts outside the CDR3, is DTGVSQNPRHKITKRGQNVTFRCDPISEHNRLYWYRQTLGQGPEFLTYFQNEAQLEKSRLLSDRFSAERPKGSFSTLEIQRTEQGDSAMYLCASSSRTIQETQYFGPGTRLLVL.